Shown below are 11 T cell receptor beta chains from a single sample sequenced in a study of blood T cells in healthy people across ages. It was with a sample-barcoded 5' primer and a J-beta primer mix that a second PCR of about 7 to 12 cycles was run. One entry per CDR3 protein, called by TCRdb with MiXCR from the 5' RACE reads. The sample records roughly 1,100,000 distinct CDR3 sequences, roughly a quarter being singletons. Separately, the same data were catalogued under a study of T cells of mothers and their children.

Sequencing used blood. The receptors here all came from a girl aged 2 to 9 in good health.

This clonotype was counted only a few times. The rearrangement links TRBV29-1 to TRBJ2-3, with TRBD1 identical over 7 bases. The CDR3 length is 12 residues. The V gene end was trimmed by 7 bases and the J gene end by 5 bases; junction bases not matched to a gene: 6. The germline CDR1 and CDR2 sequences are SQVTM and ANQGSEA. The CDR3 DNA sequence: TGCAGCGGGCTTACAGGGGAAGATACGCAGTATTTT. This codes for CSGLTGEDTQYF.

This clonotype was observed a few times. The rearrangement uses TRBV29-1 and TRBJ1-1, with 7 bases that match TRBD1. V was clipped by 6 bases and J by 1 base; unmatched bases: 2. There are 12 residues in the CDR3. Germline CDR1 is SQVTM and CDR2 is ANQGSEA. The CDR3 DNA is TGCAGCGTCCGGACAGGGAACACTGAAGCTTTCTTT. This encodes CSVRTGNTEAFF.

This rearrangement joins TRBV18 to TRBJ2-3, with D possibly matching TRBD1 (5 bases). The V end was cut by 6 bases, the J end by 2 bases, with 15 bases between. The CDR3 is 15 residues long. The germline gives CDR1 KGHSH, CDR2 LQKENI. The chain's CDR3 is CASSLTDSYTDTQYF. CDR3 coding DNA: TGTGCCAGCTCTTTGACAGACTCCTACACAGATACGCAGTATTTT.

The chain carries TRBV12-3 or TRBV12-4 and TRBJ2-1; the D gene is possibly TRBD2 (6 bases). V lost 6 bases to trimming and J lost 6 bases, with 12 bases between them. This CDR3 comprises 13 residues. The CDR3 loop is CASSGGFGNEQFF. The CDR3 nucleotides read TGTGCCAGCAGCGGAGGGTTCGGCAATGAGCAGTTCTTC.

The chain has TRBV19 and TRBJ2-3; unclear D gene. V was shortened by 4 bases and J by 3 bases, with 8 bases between the two germline ends. From germline, CDR1 is LNHDA and CDR2 SQIVND (reference sequence). This CDR3 contains 13 residues. The CDR3 nucleotides are TGTGCCAGTAGTAAACTTATTACAGATACGCAGTATTTT. It specifies CASSKLITDTQYF.

The chain joins TRBV12-3 or TRBV12-4 to TRBJ1-4; 11 bases are shared with TRBD1. Unmatched junction bases numbered 4, after V lost 6 bases and J lost 7 bases. The CDR3 has 14 amino acids. CDR3 nucleotide sequence: TGTGCCAGCAGCGACGGGACAGGGGGTGAAAAACTGTTTTTT. This codes for CASSDGTGGEKLFF.

The chain recombines TRBV3-1 with TRBJ2-7, with D uncertain. V lost 0 bases and J lost 5, with 14 bases in between. The germline V gene has CDR1 LGHDT and CDR2 YNNKEL (reference sequence). The CDR3 runs to 15 residues. The CDR3 loop reads CASSQDSAWANEQYF. In nucleotides, the CDR3 is TGTGCCAGCAGCCAAGATTCGGCGTGGGCTAACGAGCAGTACTTC.

The V gene is TRBV7-2, the J gene TRBJ1-6; the D is unclear. The germline V gene has CDR1 SGHTA and CDR2 FQGNSA. The ends were cut back, 10 bases at V and 7 bases at J, with 11 bases in the middle. The CDR3 is 12 amino acids. The chain's CDR3 is CATTTGNSPLHF. In DNA form, the CDR3 reads TGTGCCACCACCACGGGAAATTCACCCCTCCACTTT.

V and J are TRBV29-1 and TRBJ2-1; 13 bases align to TRBD2. There are 13 residues in the CDR3. Trimming cost V 7 bases and J 7 bases; bases outside gene matches: 4. CDR1 is SQVTM, CDR2 ANQGSEA, per germline. The CDR3 is CSAGTSGANEQFF. The CDR3 DNA follows: TGCAGCGCCGGGACTAGCGGGGCTAATGAGCAGTTCTTC.

In this sample, this clonotype turned up a few times. The chain combines TRBV12-3 or TRBV12-4 with TRBJ2-1, with a weak D call TRBD1 (5 bases). Trimming removed 5 bases from V and 7 bases from J, with 12 bases in between. The CDR3 spans 13 residues. The CDR3 DNA follows: TGTGCCAGCAGTGCACAGGACACAAATGAGCAGTTCTTC. This sequence encodes CASSAQDTNEQFF.

This clonotype was seen more than once but under ten times. The rearrangement joins TRBV9 to TRBJ2-1; D gene uncertain. The CDR3 spans 11 residues. Germline V lookup: CDR1 SGDLS, CDR2 YYNGEE. The ends were cut back, 0 bases at V and 11 bases at J, with 6 bases in the middle. As DNA, the CDR3 is TGTGCCAGCAGCGTAGGGACGCAGCAGTTCTTC. Encoded protein: CASSVGTQQFF.